The 29 T cell receptor beta chains given below trace back to one sample, sequenced in a study of cytomegalovirus exposure and HLA in healthy donors. PCR involved 60 Vbeta and 13 Jbeta primers. Assay: immunoSEQ multiplex PCR; the TCRdb copy retains only in-frame clones and omits some. The sample lists 120,000 to 150,000 clones, under 70% occurring once. Sequences were obtained from PBMCs. These receptors all stem from a woman aged 25-40 years in good health and CMV-seropositive.

The chain has TRBV11-2 and TRBJ2-3, with D possibly matching TRBD1 (6 bases). Per germline, CDR1 SGHAT and CDR2 FQNNGV. The CDR3 runs 16 residues. V was pared by 1 base and J by 4 bases, with 15 bases between. In DNA, the CDR3 is TGTGCCAGCAGCTTAGGACAGGCCCTGGGATCAGATACGCAGTATTTT. It translates to CASSLGQALGSDTQYF.

V is TRBV9 and J is TRBJ2-2, with 13 bases aligning to TRBD2. Losses at the gene ends were 4 bases for V and 6 bases for J; bases not matched to a gene: 9. This CDR3 comprises 17 residues. CDR1 SGDLS and CDR2 YYNGEE come from the germline V gene. CDR3 sequence: CASSKTGLAGAAGELFF. DNA of the CDR3: TGTGCCAGCAGCAAGACCGGACTAGCGGGAGCCGCCGGGGAGCTGTTTTTT.

This clone was counted between two and nine times. The rearrangement links TRBV7-9 to TRBJ2-7; D call uncertain. Trimming pared 4 bases from V and 0 bases from J, leaving 16 bases between. The CDR3 extends over 16 amino acids. Germline V lookup: CDR1 SEHNR, CDR2 FQNEAQ (reference sequence). The CDR3 DNA sequence: TGTGCCAGCAGCTCTCACATGGTGGCAGGCTCCTACGAGCAGTACTTC. This sequence encodes CASSSHMVAGSYEQYF.

This clone was recorded only once. The CDR3 sequence: CASSLSSGGTGELFF. Written as DNA, the CDR3 is TGTGCCAGCAGTTTAAGTAGTGGAGGCACCGGGGAGCTGTTTTTT. The genes are TRBV27 and TRBJ2-2, with D perhaps matching TRBD2 (5 bases). Germline CDR1 and CDR2: MNHEY and SMNVEV (reference sequence). The CDR3 has 15 amino acids. Trimming removed 2 bases at V and 4 bases at J, with 11 bases between.

This clone was counted a few times. The chain carries TRBV6-5 and TRBJ2-7, with TRBD1 identical over 10 bases. CDR1 and CDR2 (germline): MNHEY, SVGAGI. With V trimmed by 4 bases and J by 6 bases, 6 bases remained unmatched. CDR3 length: 14 residues. The CDR3 loop reads CASSLRDRGGEQYF. CDR3 sequence (DNA): TGTGCCAGCAGTTTGCGGGACAGGGGCGGCGAGCAGTACTTC.

The V call is TRBV14, the J call TRBJ1-6; no firm D call. Trimming took 4 bases from V and 0 from J, leaving 10 bases between them. The germline V gene has CDR1 SGHDN and CDR2 FVKESK. This CDR3 contains 16 residues. CDR3 in amino acids: CASSPIGSSYNSPLHF. In DNA form, the CDR3 reads TGTGCCAGCAGCCCGATCGGGAGCTCCTATAATTCACCCCTCCACTTT.

The V call is TRBV5-6, the J call TRBJ1-1, with 9 positions matching TRBD1. CDR1 and CDR2 (germline): SGHDT, YYEEEE. Trimming cost V 6 bases and J 6 bases; bases outside gene matches: 9. The CDR3 totals 14 residues. The CDR3 bases are TGTGCCAGCACAAGGGGACAGGGATTGCCTGAAGCTTTCTTT. This gives the protein CASTRGQGLPEAFF.

This clone was detected only a few times. The chain carries TRBV18 and TRBJ2-6; D unresolved. The CDR3 totals 15 residues. Germline V CDR1 and CDR2: KGHSH, LQKENI. The germline V and J ends were trimmed by 2 bases and 2 bases, with 7 bases remaining between them. CDR3 nucleotides: TGTGCCAGCTCACCAGGGCAAGCTGGGGCCAACGTCCTGACTTTC. Its protein product is CASSPGQAGANVLTF.

The CDR3 protein is CASSREEPGTGGYGYTF. The CDR3 bases are TGTGCCAGCTCACGAGAGGAACCCGGGACAGGGGGATATGGCTACACCTTC. The chain is built from TRBV18 and TRBJ1-2, with 11 bases aligning to TRBD1. Germline assignment: CDR1 KGHSH and CDR2 LQKENI. This CDR3 is 17 amino acids long. V trimming: 4 bases; J trimming: 5 bases; junction bases outside the gene matches: 12.

The J gene is TRBJ1-1, the V gene TRBV2; possibly TRBD1 for D (5 bases). The CDR3 is 14 residues long. V gave up 9 bases and J gave up 1 base, with 15 bases separating them. Per the germline V gene, CDR1 is SNHLY and CDR2 is FYNNEI. CDR3 amino acids: CASTRGGGNTEAFF. CDR3 nucleotide sequence: TGTGCCAGTACCCGGGGCGGGGGGAACACTGAAGCTTTCTTT.

The CDR3 DNA follows: TGTGCCAGCAGCCCCTCAGTAGATACGCAGTATTTT. It is translated as CASSPSVDTQYF. The rearrangement joins TRBV7-2 to TRBJ2-3, with D unclear. Germline V gives CDR1 SGHTA, CDR2 FQGNSA. The CDR3 runs 12 residues. Deletions cut 5 bases from V and 5 bases from J, with 8 bases between.

As to this clone: This CDR3 is also generated by other DNA sequences in the sample. The V and J genes are TRBV9 and TRBJ2-7; 7 nucleotides match TRBD1. Germline V gene lookup returns CDR1 SGDLS and CDR2 YYNGEE. The CDR3 length is 14 residues. J lost 1 base, V lost 2 bases, and 3 bases had no gene match. The DNA of the CDR3 is TGTGCCAGCAGCGTGACAGGGAATTCCTACGAGCAGTACTTC. This encodes CASSVTGNSYEQYF.

A few counts support this clone. The rearrangement uses TRBV27 and TRBJ2-7; no firm D call. Germline-derived CDR1 and CDR2 are MNHEY and SMNVEV (reference sequence). The CDR3 loop spans 8 amino acids. The CDR3 spells CASSPPRV. CDR3 nucleotides: TGTGCCAGCAGTCCCCCTCGGGTC.

The rearrangement joins TRBV10-3 to TRBJ2-1; 14 nucleotides line up with TRBD2. Germline V gene lookup returns CDR1 ENHRY and CDR2 SYGVKD. Germline trimming cut 6 bases from V and 5 bases from J; bases unmatched to any gene: 15. The CDR3 totals 19 residues. CDR3 nucleotides: TGTGCCATCAGACCCTCTGGACTAGCGGGAGGAGGGGGGAACAATGAGCAGTTCTTC. Protein sequence: CAIRPSGLAGGGGNNEQFF.

The chain employs TRBV7-6 and TRBJ1-5; TRBD1 is a possible D gene (6 bases). Deletions cut 4 bases from V and 0 bases from J, with 19 bases between. The CDR3 covers 18 residues. Germline CDR1 and CDR2: SGHVS and FNYEAQ. CDR3 residues: CASSSSAAGAVSNQPQHF. The CDR3 nucleotides are TGTGCCAGCAGCTCTTCTGCGGCAGGGGCCGTTAGCAATCAGCCCCAGCATTTT.

This CDR3 reads CASQGVMGNTEAFF. Written as DNA, the CDR3 is TGTGCCAGCCAGGGGGTGATGGGCAACACTGAAGCTTTCTTT. The J gene is TRBJ1-1, the V gene TRBV7-9, with 7 nucleotides matching TRBD1. V lost 8 bases to trimming and J lost 2 bases; unmatched junction nucleotides: 8. CDR1 is SEHNR and CDR2 is FQNEAQ in the germline V gene (reference sequence). The CDR3 consists of 14 residues.

V is TRBV5-1 and J is TRBJ1-4; 8 nucleotides align to TRBD1. The germline CDR1 and CDR2 sequences are SGHRS and YFSETQ. This CDR3 contains 16 residues. V shed 1 base, J shed 8 bases, and the junction held 10 bases outside the gene matches. The CDR3 coding sequence is TGCGCCAGCAGCTTGAGGCCTGGACAGGGTTGGGAAAAACTGTTTTTT. Translation gives CASSLRPGQGWEKLFF.

This clone was counted a few times. The chain employs TRBV19 and TRBJ1-5, with TRBD1 matching over 7 bases. Germline V lookup: CDR1 LNHDA, CDR2 SQIVND (reference sequence). The CDR3 totals 13 residues. The trim removed 5 bases at V and 6 bases at J, leaving 4 bases unmatched. Here the CDR3 reads CASSYRGPQPQHF. CDR3 nucleotides: TGTGCCAGTAGTTACAGGGGCCCTCAGCCCCAGCATTTT.

This clone has a single count. The genes are TRBV25-1 and TRBJ1-2, with D tentatively TRBD1 (5 bases). Germline V gene sequence: CDR1 MGHDK, CDR2 SYGVNS. This CDR3 has 13 residues. Trimming pared 2 bases from V and 5 bases from J, leaving 9 bases between. The CDR3 spells CASSEQGWYGYTF. The DNA for the CDR3 is TGTGCCAGCAGTGAACAGGGTTGGTATGGCTACACCTTC.

The chain is built from TRBV7-2 and TRBJ2-7; 7 positions agree with TRBD2. V was clipped by 5 bases and J by 2 bases; unmatched bases: 3. The CDR3 totals 13 residues. Germline V CDR1 and CDR2: SGHTA, FQGNSA. The CDR3, as DNA: TGTGCCAGCAGCGCAGCGGGGACCTACGAGCAGTACTTC. Amino acid sequence: CASSAAGTYEQYF. The full variable domain, its missing parts supplied by reference TRBV7-2 and TRBJ2-7, is GAGVSQSPSNKVTEKGKDVELRCDPISGHTALYWYRQSLGQGLEFLIYFQGNSAPDKSGLPSDRFSAERTGGSVSTLTIQRTQQEDSAVYLCASSAAGTYEQYFGPGTRLTVT.

The chain links TRBV7-9 to TRBJ1-1; D not certain. The germline V gene encodes CDR1 SEHNR and CDR2 FQNEAQ (reference sequence). The CDR3 extends over 14 amino acids. Trimming took 6 bases from V and 1 from J, leaving 12 bases between them. This CDR3 is CASRPPSGNTEAFF. DNA for the CDR3: TGTGCCAGCAGGCCACCCTCGGGGAACACTGAAGCTTTCTTT.

The chain couples TRBV7-8 to TRBJ1-3, with D possibly matching TRBD1 (5 bases). V lost 4 bases, J lost 1 base, and 17 bases lay in between. Germline lookup yields CDR1 SGHVS and CDR2 FQNEAQ. This CDR3 is 17 amino acids long. CDR3 sequence reads: CASSYRAGRASGNTIYF. The CDR3 nucleotides read TGTGCCAGCAGCTATAGGGCAGGGAGGGCGTCTGGAAACACCATATATTTT.

There are a few counts of this clone. V is TRBV2 and J is TRBJ2-1; the D is unclear. Germline V gives CDR1 SNHLY, CDR2 FYNNEI. The CDR3 is 15 residues long. V was clipped by 6 bases and J by 2 bases, with 14 bases between them. This chain's CDR3 is CASRALETAYNEQFF. Written as DNA, the CDR3 is TGTGCCAGCAGGGCCCTAGAGACGGCCTACAATGAGCAGTTCTTC.

There are a few counts of this clone. CDR3: CASSASPTGSPYSNQPQHF. CDR3 coding DNA: TGTGCCAGTAGTGCCTCCCCCACAGGGTCCCCTTATAGCAATCAGCCCCAGCATTTT. This rearrangement joins TRBV19 to TRBJ1-5; possible D gene TRBD1, 6 bases. V lost 5 bases and J 0 bases, leaving 23 bases between the germline ends. Germline V gives CDR1 LNHDA, CDR2 SQIVND (reference sequence). CDR3 length: 19 amino acids.

This clone was found a few times. The rearrangement links TRBV30 to TRBJ1-5, with a tentative D call TRBD1 (5 bases). Trimming stripped 2 bases from V and 3 bases from J, with 17 bases between. Germline V gene sequence: CDR1 GTSNPN, CDR2 SVGIG (reference sequence). The CDR3 is 16 residues long. The CDR3 DNA reads TGTGCCTGGAGTCTTGGGGGGGTGAGCGTCAATCAGCCCCAGCATTTT. Translating it yields CAWSLGGVSVNQPQHF.

This clone was detected once. V is TRBV7-2 and J is TRBJ2-7, with TRBD2 identical over 9 bases. Germline V gene sequence: CDR1 SGHTA, CDR2 FQGNSA. This CDR3 is built from 14 residues. With 5 bases clipped from V and 1 base from J, the junction kept 3 bases outside the gene matches. CDR3 coding DNA: TGTGCCAGCAGCCAGACTAGCGGATCCTACGAGCAGTACTTC. Residues: CASSQTSGSYEQYF.

The chain couples TRBV2 to TRBJ2-2; TRBD2 matches 12 bases. CDR1 and CDR2 from the germline V gene are SNHLY and FYNNEI. J lost 0 bases, V lost 5 bases, and 4 bases had no gene match. The CDR3 loop spans 17 amino acids. CDR3 nucleotide sequence: TGTGCCAGCAGTACAGGACTAGCGGGGCCGAACACCGGGGAGCTGTTTTTT. Translation gives CASSTGLAGPNTGELFF.

The chain recombines TRBV20-1 with TRBJ1-2; TRBD1 matches 8 bases. The CDR3 is 11 residues long. CDR1 is DFQATT, CDR2 SNEGSKA, per germline (reference sequence). J was trimmed by 7 bases and V by 5 bases; bases with no gene match: 3. CDR3 sequence reads: CSADRGGGYTF. The CDR3 DNA sequence: TGCAGTGCTGACAGGGGAGGTGGCTACACCTTC.

The chain links TRBV11-2 to TRBJ1-1, with 7 positions matching TRBD1. Germline CDR1 SGHAT, CDR2 FQNNGV. The CDR3 is 11 residues long. With V trimmed by 6 bases and J by 8 bases, 3 bases remained unmatched. The CDR3 sequence is CASRDRREAFF. The CDR3 region has the DNA TGTGCCAGCAGGGACAGGAGAGAAGCTTTCTTT.